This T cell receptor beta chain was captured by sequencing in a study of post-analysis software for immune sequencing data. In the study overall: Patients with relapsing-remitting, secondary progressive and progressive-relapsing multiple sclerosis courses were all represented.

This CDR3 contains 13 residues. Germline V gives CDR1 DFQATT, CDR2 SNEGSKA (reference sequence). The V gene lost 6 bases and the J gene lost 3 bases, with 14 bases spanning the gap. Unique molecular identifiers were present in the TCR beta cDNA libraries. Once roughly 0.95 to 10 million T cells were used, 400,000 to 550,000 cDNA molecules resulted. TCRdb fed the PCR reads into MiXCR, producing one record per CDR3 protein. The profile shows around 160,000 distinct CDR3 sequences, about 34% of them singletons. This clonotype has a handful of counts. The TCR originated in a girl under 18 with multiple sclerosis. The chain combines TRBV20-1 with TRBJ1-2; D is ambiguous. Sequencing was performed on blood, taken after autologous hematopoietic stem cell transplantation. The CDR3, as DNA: TGCAGTGCCTTAGCGAGGGAGCACTATGGCTACACCTTC. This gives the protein CSALAREHYGYTF.